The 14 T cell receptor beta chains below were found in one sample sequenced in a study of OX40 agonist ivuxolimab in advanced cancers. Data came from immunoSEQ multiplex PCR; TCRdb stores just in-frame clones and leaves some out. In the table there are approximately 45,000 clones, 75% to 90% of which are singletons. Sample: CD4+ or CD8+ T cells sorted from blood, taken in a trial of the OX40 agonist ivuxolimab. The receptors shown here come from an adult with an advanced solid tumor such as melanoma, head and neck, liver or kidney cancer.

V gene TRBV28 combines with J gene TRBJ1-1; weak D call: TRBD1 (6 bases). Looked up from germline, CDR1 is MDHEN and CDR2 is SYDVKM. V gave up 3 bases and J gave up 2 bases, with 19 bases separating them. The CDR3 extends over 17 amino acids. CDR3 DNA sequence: TGTGCCAGCAGTTTCCCCAGTTTGGGGGCAAGAAACACTGAAGCTTTCTTT. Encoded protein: CASSFPSLGARNTEAFF.

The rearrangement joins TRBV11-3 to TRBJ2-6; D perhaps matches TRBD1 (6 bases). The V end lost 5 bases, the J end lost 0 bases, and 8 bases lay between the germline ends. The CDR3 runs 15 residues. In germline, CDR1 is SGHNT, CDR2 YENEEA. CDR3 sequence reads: CASSLGGSGANVLTF. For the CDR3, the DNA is TGTGCCAGCAGCCTAGGGGGCTCTGGGGCCAACGTCCTGACTTTC.

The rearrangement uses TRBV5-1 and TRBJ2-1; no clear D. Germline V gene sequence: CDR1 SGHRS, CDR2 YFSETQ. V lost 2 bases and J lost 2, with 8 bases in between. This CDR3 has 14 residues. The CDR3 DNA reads TGCGCCAGCAGCTTACGCGACCCCTACAATGAGCAGTTCTTC. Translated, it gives CASSLRDPYNEQFF.

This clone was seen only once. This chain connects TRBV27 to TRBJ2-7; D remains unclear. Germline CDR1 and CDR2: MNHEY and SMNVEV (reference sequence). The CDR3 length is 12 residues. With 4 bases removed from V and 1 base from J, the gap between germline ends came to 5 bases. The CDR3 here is CASSSGSYEQYF. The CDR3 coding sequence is TGTGCCAGCAGTTCAGGTTCCTACGAGCAGTACTTC.

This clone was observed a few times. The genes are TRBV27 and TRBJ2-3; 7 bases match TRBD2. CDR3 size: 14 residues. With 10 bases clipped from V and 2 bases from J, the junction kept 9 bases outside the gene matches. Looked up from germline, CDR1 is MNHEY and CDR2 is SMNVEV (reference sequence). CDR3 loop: CATRPSGATDTQYF. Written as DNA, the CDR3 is TGTGCCACTCGGCCCAGCGGGGCCACAGATACGCAGTATTTT.

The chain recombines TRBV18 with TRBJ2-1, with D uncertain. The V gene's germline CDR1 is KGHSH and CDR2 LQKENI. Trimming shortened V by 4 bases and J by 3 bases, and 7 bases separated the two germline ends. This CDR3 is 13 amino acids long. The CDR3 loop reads CASSRAHYNEQFF. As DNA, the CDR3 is TGTGCCAGCTCACGGGCCCACTACAATGAGCAGTTCTTC.

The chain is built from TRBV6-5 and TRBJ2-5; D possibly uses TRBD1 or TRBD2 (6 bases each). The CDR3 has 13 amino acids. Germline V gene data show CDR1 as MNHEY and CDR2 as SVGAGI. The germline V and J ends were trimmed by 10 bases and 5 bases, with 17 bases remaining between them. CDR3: CATARDIKETQYF. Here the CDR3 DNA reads TGTGCCACCGCGCGGGACATAAAGGAGACCCAGTACTTC.

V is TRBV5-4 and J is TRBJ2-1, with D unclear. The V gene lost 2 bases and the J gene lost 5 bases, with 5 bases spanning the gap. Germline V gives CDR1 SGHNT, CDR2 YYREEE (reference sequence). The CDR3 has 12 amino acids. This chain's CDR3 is CASSFPNNEQFF. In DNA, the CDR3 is TGTGCCAGCAGCTTTCCAAACAATGAGCAGTTCTTC.

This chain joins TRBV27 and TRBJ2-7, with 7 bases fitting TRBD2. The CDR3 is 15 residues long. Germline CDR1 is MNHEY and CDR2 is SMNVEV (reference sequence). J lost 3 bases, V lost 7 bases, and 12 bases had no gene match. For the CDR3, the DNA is TGTGCCAGCACCTTGGGGCCTGGGGGGGGCTACGAGCAGTACTTC. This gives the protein CASTLGPGGGYEQYF.

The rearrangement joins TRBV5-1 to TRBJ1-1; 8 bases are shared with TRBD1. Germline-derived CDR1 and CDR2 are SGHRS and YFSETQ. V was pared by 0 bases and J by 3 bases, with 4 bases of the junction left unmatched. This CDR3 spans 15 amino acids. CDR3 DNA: TGCGCCAGCAGCTTGGCGGACAGGGACTACACTGAAGCTTTCTTT. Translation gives CASSLADRDYTEAFF.

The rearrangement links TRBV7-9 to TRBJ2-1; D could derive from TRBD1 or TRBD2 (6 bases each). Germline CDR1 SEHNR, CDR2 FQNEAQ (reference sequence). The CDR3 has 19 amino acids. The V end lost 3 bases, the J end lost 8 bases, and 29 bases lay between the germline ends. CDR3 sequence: CASSFSLGWRDARGDEQFF. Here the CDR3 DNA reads TGTGCCAGCAGCTTCTCCTTAGGGTGGCGGGACGCGAGGGGGGATGAGCAGTTCTTC. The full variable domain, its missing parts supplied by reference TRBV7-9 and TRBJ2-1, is DTGVSQNPRHKITKRGQNVTFRCDPISEHNRLYWYRQTLGQGPEFLTYFQNEAQLEKSRLLSDRFSAERPKGSFSTLEIQRTEQGDSAMYLCASSFSLGWRDARGDEQFFGPGTRLTVL.

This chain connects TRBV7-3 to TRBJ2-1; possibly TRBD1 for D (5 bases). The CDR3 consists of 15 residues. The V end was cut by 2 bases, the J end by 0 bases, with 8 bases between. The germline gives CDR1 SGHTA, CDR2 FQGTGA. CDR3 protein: CASSLDRGSYNEQFF. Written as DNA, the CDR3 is TGTGCCAGCAGCTTAGATAGGGGCTCCTACAATGAGCAGTTCTTC.

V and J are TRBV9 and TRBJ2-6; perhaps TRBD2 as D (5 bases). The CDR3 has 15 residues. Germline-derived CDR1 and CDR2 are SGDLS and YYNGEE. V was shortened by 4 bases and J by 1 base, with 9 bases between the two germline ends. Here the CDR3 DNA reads TGTGCCAGCAGCCCCGGGATGTCTGGGGCCAACGTCCTGACTTTC. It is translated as CASSPGMSGANVLTF.

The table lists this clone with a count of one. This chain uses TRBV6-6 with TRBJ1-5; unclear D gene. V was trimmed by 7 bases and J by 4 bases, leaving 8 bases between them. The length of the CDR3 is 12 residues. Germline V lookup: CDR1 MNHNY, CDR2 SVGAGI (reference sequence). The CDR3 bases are TGTGCCAGCAAGGACGGAAATCAGCCCCAGCATTTT. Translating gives CASKDGNQPQHF.